The rows below give T cell receptor beta chains drawn from one sample of a study of T cell responses to AZD1222 COVID-19 vaccine. Method: immunoSEQ multiplex PCR; TCRdb's copy keeps in-frame clones and lacks some. The repertoire consists of tens of thousands of clones, with over 65% occurring once and the leading ten covering 5.5% to 8%. The starting material was peripheral blood, obtained on day 0 of AZD1222 vaccination. All receptors derive from an adult in good health. CDR3s include the opening cysteine and the closing phenylalanine or tryptophan. A D gene is named only where the DNA matches it firmly. Expanded clones are given a class, and other clones once, few, many or no size at all.

. 11 TRBJ2-7 TRBV7-9 . CASSSAYEQYF TGTGCCAGCAGCTCCGCGTACGAGCAGTACTTC
. 15 TRBJ1-5 TRBV19 . CASSITHTGTANQHF TGTGCCAGTAGTATAACTCATACCGGGACCGCAAACCAGCATTTT
medium-sized 13 TRBJ1-1 TRBV6-2/TRBV6-3 . CASSYIRKGEAFF TGTGCCAGCAGTTATATCAGAAAAGGGGAGGCTTTCTTT
. 15 TRBJ1-5 TRBV27 . CASSASTYSNQPQHF TGTGCCAGCAGTGCCTCGACGTATAGCAATCAGCCCCAGCATTTT
few 15 TRBJ1-4 TRBV30 TRBD1 CAWSARTGPGEKLFF TGTGCCTGGAGCGCTAGGACAGGGCCGGGAGAAAAACTGTTTTTT
. 14 TRBJ1-5 TRBV28 . CASSFGVYNQPQHF TGTGCCAGCAGTTTCGGGGTCTACAATCAGCCCCAGCATTTT
once 14 TRBJ2-3 TRBV24-1 . CATSDLQGADTQYF TGTGCCACCAGTGATTTACAAGGGGCAGATACGCAGTATTTT
few 13 TRBJ1-5 TRBV7-2 . CASSLQGPGPQHF TGTGCCAGCAGCTTACAGGGGCCGGGGCCCCAGCATTTT
. 12 TRBJ1-2 TRBV2 . CASSLENYGYTF TGTGCCAGCAGTCTAGAGAACTATGGCTACACCTTC
once 13 TRBJ1-1 TRBV30 . CAFKTGLNTEAFF TGTGCCTTTAAGACAGGTTTGAACACTGAAGCTTTCTTT
few 13 TRBJ1-2 TRBV6-5 . CASNPRRMGGYTF TGTGCCAGCAACCCGAGGAGGATGGGTGGCTACACCTTC
. 14 TRBJ2-4 TRBV10-1 . CASSEGGGLNIQYF TGCGCCAGCAGTGAAGGAGGGGGCCTAAACATTCAGTACTTC
. 14 TRBJ2-5 TRBV29-1 TRBD1 CSVRQGVFQETQYF TGCAGCGTTCGCCAGGGGGTTTTTCAAGAGACCCAGTACTTC
. 14 TRBJ1-2 TRBV28 TRBD1 CASSFGTGNYGYTF TGTGCCAGCAGTTTCGGGACAGGGAACTATGGCTACACCTTC
few 15 TRBJ2-6 TRBV28 TRBD2 CASSLGGAGANVLTF TGTGCCAGCAGTTTAGGGGGGGCTGGGGCCAACGTCCTGACTTTC
few 13 TRBJ1-1 TRBV3-1/TRBV3-2 . CASSQVQGTEAFF TGTGCCAGCAGCCAAGTTCAGGGCACTGAAGCTTTCTTT
. 15 TRBJ1-6 TRBV6-5 TRBD1 CASSPRTGHNSPLHF TGTGCCAGCAGTCCCCGGACAGGGCATAATTCACCCCTCCACTTT
. 16 TRBJ1-6 TRBV27 . CASTPVLSLDNSPLHF TGTGCCAGCACCCCGGTTCTCTCCCTCGATAATTCACCCCTCCACTTT
. 15 TRBJ1-1 TRBV7-9 . CASSERQDMNTEAFF TGTGCCAGCAGCGAACGACAGGATATGAACACTGAAGCTTTCTTT
. 13 TRBJ1-5 TRBV12-3/TRBV12-4 . CASSFADNQPQHF TGTGCCAGCAGTTTTGCAGATAATCAGCCCCAGCATTTT
. 14 TRBJ1-1 TRBV19 . CASSLGPTNTEAFF TGTGCCAGTAGTTTGGGACCGACGAACACTGAAGCTTTCTTT
. 14 TRBJ1-5 TRBV10-1 . CASKRDGRNQPQHF TGCGCCAGCAAACGGGACGGGAGAAATCAGCCCCAGCATTTT
once 14 TRBJ1-1 TRBV29-1 . CSVVPERVHGEAFF TGCAGCGTTGTCCCTGAAAGGGTTCATGGTGAAGCTTTCTTT
. 18 TRBJ2-1 TRBV18 TRBD2 CASSQLAGGRQMYNEQFF TGTGCCAGCTCGCAACTAGCGGGGGGCCGCCAAATGTACAATGAGCAGTTCTTC
. 14 TRBJ1-4 TRBV28 . CASSLSDRAEKLFF TGTGCCAGCAGTTTATCTGATCGCGCGGAAAAACTGTTTTTT
few 13 TRBJ1-2 TRBV2 TRBD1 CASSHTGVDGYTF TGTGCCAGCAGTCACACAGGGGTCGATGGCTACACCTTC
few 18 TRBJ2-1 TRBV7-6 TRBD2 CASSPFSGGAVWANEQFF TGTGCCAGCAGCCCATTTAGCGGGGGGGCGGTTTGGGCCAATGAGCAGTTCTTC
. 13 TRBJ1-5 TRBV28 TRBD1 CASSPGGHQPQHF TGTGCCAGCAGTCCAGGGGGCCATCAGCCCCAGCATTTT
. 12 TRBJ2-2 TRBV7-7 . CASSPQTGELFF TGTGCCAGCAGCCCTCAAACCGGGGAGCTGTTTTTT
few 15 TRBJ1-2 TRBV2 TRBD1 CASRVGQGLGYGYTF TGTGCCAGCAGAGTCGGACAGGGGCTGGGCTATGGCTACACCTTC
. 13 TRBJ1-1 TRBV12-5 TRBD1 CASGGDSFTEAFF TGTGCTAGTGGTGGGGACAGCTTCACTGAAGCTTTCTTT